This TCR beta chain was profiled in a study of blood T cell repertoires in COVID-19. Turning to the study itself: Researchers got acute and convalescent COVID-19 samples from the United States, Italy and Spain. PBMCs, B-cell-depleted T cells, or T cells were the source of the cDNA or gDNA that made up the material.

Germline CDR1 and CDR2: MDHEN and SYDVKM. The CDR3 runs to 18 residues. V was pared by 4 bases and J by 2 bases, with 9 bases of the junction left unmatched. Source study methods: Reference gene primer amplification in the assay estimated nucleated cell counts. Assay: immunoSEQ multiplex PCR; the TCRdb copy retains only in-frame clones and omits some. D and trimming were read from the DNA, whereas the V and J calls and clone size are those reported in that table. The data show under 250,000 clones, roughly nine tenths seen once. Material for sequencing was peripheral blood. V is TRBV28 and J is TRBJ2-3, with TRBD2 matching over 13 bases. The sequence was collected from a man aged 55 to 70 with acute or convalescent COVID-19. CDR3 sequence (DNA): TGTGCCAGCAGTTCGCCCTGGACTAGCGGGAGCCTCACAGATACGCAGTATTTT. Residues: CASSSPWTSGSLTDTQYF. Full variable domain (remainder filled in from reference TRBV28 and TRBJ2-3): DVKVTQSSRYLVKRTGEKVFLECVQDMDHENMFWYRQDPGLGLRLIYFSYDVKMKEKGDIPEGYSVSREKKERFSLILESASTNQTSMYLCASSSPWTSGSLTDTQYFGPGTRLTVL.